The entry below describes one TCR beta chain. The antigen is unknown. This CDR3 spans 16 amino acids. V gave up 3 bases and J gave up 0 bases, with 12 bases separating them. Germline-derived CDR1 and CDR2 are GTSNPN and SVGIG (reference sequence). This record comes from a study of cytomegalovirus exposure and HLA in healthy donors. General study results and limits: Presence/absence results assume similar sequencing depth per donor, which may not hold.

PCR used 60 Vbeta primers and 13 Jbeta primers. Method: immunoSEQ multiplex PCR; TCRdb's copy keeps in-frame clones and lacks some. The table shows about 55,000 clones, with approximately 80% occurring only once. V gene TRBV30 combines with J gene TRBJ2-6; perhaps TRBD1 as D (6 bases). This receptor was obtained from a female donor in good health and CMV-seronegative. The sample taken for sequencing was PBMCs. The CDR3 region has the DNA TGTGCCTGGAGACTGACAGGAATCTCTGGGGCCAACGTCCTGACTTTC. This encodes CAWRLTGISGANVLTF.